Shown below are 18 T cell receptor beta chains from a single sample sequenced in a study of cytomegalovirus exposure and HLA in healthy donors. PCR primers comprised 60 Vbeta and 13 Jbeta primers. The repertoire was sequenced with immunoSEQ multiplex PCR; TCRdb's copy has only in-frame clones and lacks some. This sample carries over 150,000 clones, over 75% of them seen once, and the ten largest clones take less than 2.5%. The specimen was PBMCs. These TCRs come from a male donor in good health and CMV-seronegative.

The chain is built from TRBV25-1 and TRBJ2-1; 7 bases are a match to TRBD2. CDR3 size: 16 residues. The junction had 10 bases not matched to a gene; V was cut back by 3 bases and J by 5 bases. Germline V CDR1 and CDR2: MGHDK, SYGVNS. CDR3 in DNA: TGTGCCAGCAGTGATCTTGGCGGGGGTTTAAACAATGAGCAGTTCTTC. It specifies CASSDLGGGLNNEQFF.

V usage is TRBV27 and J usage is TRBJ2-1; TRBD1 aligns across 8 bases. Germline CDR1 and CDR2: MNHEY and SMNVEV (reference sequence). This CDR3 has 16 amino acids. The J segment lost 5 bases and the V segment lost 5 bases, leaving 11 bases of the junction unmatched. CDR3 region: CASSARQGFSDNEQFF. As DNA, the CDR3 is TGTGCCAGCAGTGCCAGACAGGGGTTCTCGGACAATGAGCAGTTCTTC.

This clone came up once. V is TRBV6-5 and J is TRBJ2-7, with 9 bases identical to TRBD1. Germline V lookup: CDR1 MNHEY, CDR2 SVGAGI. Germline trimming cut 2 bases from V and 3 bases from J; bases unmatched to any gene: 5. The CDR3 covers 15 residues. The CDR3 DNA sequence: TGTGCCAGCAGTTACACAGGGGGCGCAATCTACGAGCAGTACTTC. It encodes CASSYTGGAIYEQYF.

The chain recombines TRBV6-5 with TRBJ1-1; no clear D. CDR3 length equals 15 residues. CDR1 and CDR2 (germline): MNHEY, SVGAGI. Between the trimmed V and J ends, which lost 4 bases and 3 bases, there was a span of 15 bases. In nucleotides, the CDR3 is TGTGCCAGCAGTTTCGGGTTCTTCGGGGACACTGAAGCTTTCTTT. It specifies CASSFGFFGDTEAFF.

CDR3 coding DNA: TGTGCCAGCAGCTTAGGGGCCGGATCTTGGGTCAATCAGCCCCAGCATTTT. This translates into CASSLGAGSWVNQPQHF. The gene calls are TRBV7-2 and TRBJ1-5; D ambiguous. Germline-derived CDR1 and CDR2 are SGHTA and FQGNSA. The ends were cut back, 1 base at V and 3 bases at J, with 16 bases in the middle. The CDR3 runs to 17 residues.

This clone came up once. The chain has TRBV15 and TRBJ2-3, with 14 bases that match TRBD2. The CDR3 runs to 16 residues. Trimming cost V 3 bases and J 2 bases; bases outside gene matches: 1. Germline CDR1 LNHNV, CDR2 YYDKDF (reference sequence). Here the CDR3 reads CATSRGLAGVTDTQYF. The CDR3 region has the DNA TGTGCCACCAGCAGGGGACTAGCGGGGGTCACAGATACGCAGTATTTT.

The rearrangement uses TRBV6-6 and TRBJ1-6; D is unclear. Trimming cost V 8 bases and J 7 bases, with 21 bases left between them. Germline V gene data show CDR1 as MNHNY and CDR2 as SVGAGI (reference sequence). The CDR3 extends over 16 amino acids. CDR3 amino acids: CASLLKVTNINSPLHF. CDR3 sequence (DNA): TGTGCCAGCCTCCTGAAGGTGACAAATATCAATTCACCCCTCCACTTT.

The chain links TRBV6-5 to TRBJ2-2; 8 bases are a match to TRBD2. Germline V gene data show CDR1 as MNHEY and CDR2 as SVGAGI. The CDR3 is made up of 16 amino acids. Germline trimming cut 2 bases from V and 5 bases from J; bases unmatched to any gene: 7. The CDR3 is CASSYAGGALTGELFF. CDR3 bases: TGTGCCAGCAGTTACGCCGGGGGGGCCTTGACCGGGGAGCTGTTTTTT.

The CDR3 is CASSGGGGLEQFF. CDR3 coding DNA: TGTGCCAGCAGCGGCGGGGGGGGATTGGAGCAGTTCTTC. The chain is built from TRBV4-2 and TRBJ2-1; the match to TRBD2 covers 9 bases. This CDR3 spans 13 amino acids. Germline V CDR1 and CDR2: LGHNA, YNFKEQ. V gave up 5 bases and J gave up 10 bases; unmatched junction bases: 6.

V is TRBV27 and J is TRBJ2-7, with TRBD1 matching over 9 bases. Germline values: CDR1 MNHEY, CDR2 SMNVEV (reference sequence). The CDR3 contains 16 residues. V gave up 2 bases and J gave up 0 bases; unmatched junction bases: 5. This CDR3 reads CASSLMWDRDSYEQYF. CDR3 sequence (DNA): TGTGCCAGCAGTTTAATGTGGGACAGGGACTCCTACGAGCAGTACTTC.

The chain employs TRBV6-6 and TRBJ2-2; no definite D call. V was pared by 0 bases and J by 0 bases, with 5 bases between. This CDR3 spans 15 amino acids. Per germline, CDR1 MNHNY and CDR2 SVGAGI (reference sequence). Written as DNA, the CDR3 is TGTGCCAGCAGTTACTCGATAGCGAACACCGGGGAGCTGTTTTTT. It encodes CASSYSIANTGELFF.

The chain links TRBV10-3 to TRBJ1-1; TRBD1 matches 7 bases. The J segment lost 0 bases and the V segment lost 6 bases, leaving 4 bases of the junction unmatched. The CDR3 extends over 14 amino acids. Germline loops: CDR1 ENHRY, CDR2 SYGVKD. CDR3 loop: CAIRRTGLNTEAFF. The CDR3 bases are TGTGCCATCAGGCGGACAGGCTTGAACACTGAAGCTTTCTTT.

V usage is TRBV7-2 and J usage is TRBJ1-6; D not resolved. Trimming took off 4 bases at V and 8 bases at J, with 12 bases between the two ends. Germline V lookup: CDR1 SGHTA, CDR2 FQGNSA. CDR3 size: 14 residues. CDR3 in DNA: TGTGCCAGCAGCTGGGAGGGTACTTATTCACCCCTCCACTTT. The encoded protein is CASSWEGTYSPLHF. Together with reference TRBV7-2 and TRBJ1-6, the CDR3 gives the full variable domain: GAGVSQSPSNKVTEKGKDVELRCDPISGHTALYWYRQSLGQGLEFLIYFQGNSAPDKSGLPSDRFSAERTGGSVSTLTIQRTQQEDSAVYLCASSWEGTYSPLHFGNGTRLTVT.

The chain links TRBV6-5 to TRBJ2-7; perhaps TRBD1 as D (6 bases). CDR1 and CDR2 from the germline V gene are MNHEY and SVGAGI. The CDR3 covers 15 residues. The germline V and J ends were trimmed by 5 bases and 8 bases, with 22 bases remaining between them. CDR3 nucleotide sequence: TGTGCCAGCAGTCCCCCCGGGGACAACGGCGGCCAGCAGTACTTC. Translated, it gives CASSPPGDNGGQQYF.

The J gene is TRBJ2-7, the V gene TRBV10-3; 7 bases map to TRBD1. Losses at the gene ends were 6 bases for V and 2 bases for J; bases not matched to a gene: 4. The CDR3 contains 13 residues. The V gene's germline CDR1 is ENHRY and CDR2 SYGVKD. The CDR3, as DNA: TGTGCCATCAGCCCGGGACAGCCCTACGAGCAGTACTTC. Amino acids: CAISPGQPYEQYF.

V gene TRBV10-1 combines with J gene TRBJ1-1; 10 nucleotides align to TRBD1. CDR3 length: 14 amino acids. V shed 4 bases, J shed 4 bases, and the junction held 3 bases outside the gene matches. Germline V lookup: CDR1 WNHNN, CDR2 SYGVQD (reference sequence). The CDR3, as DNA: TGCGCCAGCAGTGCCGGGACAGGGGTCACTGAAGCTTTCTTT. It is translated as CASSAGTGVTEAFF.

The V gene is TRBV6-1, the J gene TRBJ2-7, with 8 nucleotides matching TRBD1. This CDR3 has 13 residues. The germline CDR1 and CDR2 sequences are MNHNS and SASEGT. After removal of 6 bases from V and 2 bases from J, the junction contained 3 bases not matched to a gene. CDR3 residues: CASRGQVPYEQYF. CDR3 sequence (DNA): TGTGCCAGCAGGGGACAGGTCCCCTACGAGCAGTACTTC.

The gene calls are TRBV27 and TRBJ1-1, with 8 positions matching TRBD1. The V gene's germline CDR1 is MNHEY and CDR2 SMNVEV (reference sequence). V lost 2 bases, J lost 0 bases, and 5 bases stayed unmatched. This CDR3 contains 16 residues. The CDR3 region is CASSLSRDRMNTEAFF. The CDR3 DNA follows: TGTGCCAGCAGTTTAAGCCGGGACAGGATGAACACTGAAGCTTTCTTT.